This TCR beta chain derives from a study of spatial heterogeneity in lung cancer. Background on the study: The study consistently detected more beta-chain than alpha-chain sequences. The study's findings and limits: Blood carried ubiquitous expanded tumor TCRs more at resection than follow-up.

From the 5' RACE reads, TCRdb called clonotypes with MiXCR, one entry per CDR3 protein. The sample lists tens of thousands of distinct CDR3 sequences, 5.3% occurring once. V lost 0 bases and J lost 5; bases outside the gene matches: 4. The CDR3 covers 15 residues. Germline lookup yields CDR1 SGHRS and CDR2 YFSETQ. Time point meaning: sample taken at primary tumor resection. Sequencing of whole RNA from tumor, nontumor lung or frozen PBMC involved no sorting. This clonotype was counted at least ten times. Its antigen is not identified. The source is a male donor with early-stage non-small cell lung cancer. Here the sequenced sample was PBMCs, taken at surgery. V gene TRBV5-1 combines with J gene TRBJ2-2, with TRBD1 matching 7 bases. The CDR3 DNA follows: TGCGCCAGCAGCTTGGTCTCAGGGGGTACCGGGGAGCTGTTTTTT. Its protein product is CASSLVSGGTGELFF.